Listed below are T cell receptor beta chains from one sample, sequenced in a study of identical twins. TCRdb used MiXCR to reprocess the 5' RACE reads, holding one entry per CDR3 protein. The sample contains under 1 million distinct CDR3 sequences, over 9% of which appear only once. The sample also formed part of further work on yellow fever vaccine responses in identical twins.

Input material: PBMCs. Receptors were obtained from a woman aged 18-30 years in good health. Both conserved end residues are part of each CDR3. The D gene is left open where the match is weak. Some rows mark clone size as missing; the rest say once, few, many or name a class of expanded clone.

size	J	V	D	CDR3	DNA
few	TRBJ2-1	TRBV20-1	TRBD2	CSARVPRGSWNEQFF	TGCAGTGCTAGAGTTCCGCGGGGGTCCTGGAATGAGCAGTTCTTC
few	TRBJ2-1	TRBV4-1	.	CASSQLVAGYNEQFF	TGCGCCAGCAGCCAATTGGTGGCGGGATACAATGAGCAGTTCTTC
.	TRBJ2-1	TRBV7-9	.	CASSLGLSSEQFF	TGTGCCAGCAGCTTAGGGTTATCTAGTGAGCAGTTCTTC
.	TRBJ2-3	TRBV7-7	.	CASRNPQGLGSYF	TGTGCCAGCAGAAACCCTCAGGGCCTCGGATCGTATTTT
few	TRBJ2-3	TRBV20-1	TRBD2	CSARDLGTSLPSGDTQYF	TGCAGTGCTAGAGATCTCGGGACTAGCCTCCCCTCGGGTGATACGCAGTATTTT
few	TRBJ1-2	TRBV3-1	.	CASSQVRQRGDGYTF	TGTGCCAGCAGCCAAGTAAGGCAGAGAGGAGATGGCTACACCTTC
.	TRBJ2-1	TRBV10-3	.	CAISERGLEQFF	TGTGCCATCAGTGAAAGGGGCCTTGAGCAGTTCTTC
few	TRBJ2-1	TRBV12-3/TRBV12-4	.	CASSLTGVRDEQFF	TGTGCCAGCAGTTTAACGGGGGTACGCGATGAGCAGTTCTTC
many	TRBJ2-3	TRBV9	TRBD1	CASSVSSRDRVTDTQYF	TGTGCCAGCAGCGTCTCATCTCGGGACAGGGTCACAGATACGCAGTATTTT
.	TRBJ1-2	TRBV12-3/TRBV12-4	.	CASSPLGGGYTF	TGTGCCAGCAGTCCCCTCGGGGGGGGCTACACCTTC
many	TRBJ2-5	TRBV5-1	.	CASSLGVSAQETQYF	TGCGCCAGCAGCTTGGGGGTATCGGCCCAAGAGACCCAGTACTTC
many	TRBJ1-5	TRBV12-3/TRBV12-4	.	CASSLTAADQPQHF	TGTGCCAGCAGTTTAACGGCAGCCGATCAGCCCCAGCATTTT
.	TRBJ2-6	TRBV24-1	.	CATSDSRVGPSGANVLTF	TGTGCCACCAGTGACTCTCGAGTCGGCCCCTCTGGGGCCAACGTCCTGACTTTC
many	TRBJ1-5	TRBV20-1	.	CSAREVNQPQHF	TGCAGTGCTAGAGAGGTTAATCAGCCCCAGCATTTT
.	TRBJ2-1	TRBV5-1	TRBD2	CASSNLAGLEQFF	TGCGCCAGCAGCAATTTAGCGGGACTTGAGCAGTTCTTC
.	TRBJ2-5	TRBV6-5	TRBD2	CASSYSASGGAQETQYF	TGTGCCAGCAGTTACTCAGCTAGCGGGGGGGCCCAAGAGACCCAGTACTTC
.	TRBJ2-3	TRBV7-8	.	CATNRGGAGTDTQYF	TGTGCCACCAATAGGGGCGGAGCGGGCACAGATACGCAGTATTTT
many	TRBJ1-6	TRBV11-2	.	CASSLEWDLNSPLHF	TGTGCCAGCAGCTTAGAGTGGGACCTTAATTCACCCCTCCACTTT
few	TRBJ2-5	TRBV11-2	.	CASSLSERLYQETQYF	TGTGCCAGCAGCCTTAGTGAGAGGTTGTACCAAGAGACCCAGTACTTC
.	TRBJ2-1	TRBV6-1	TRBD1	CASRRDRSHNEQFF	TGTGCCAGCAGGCGGGACAGGTCCCACAATGAGCAGTTCTTC
.	TRBJ2-1	TRBV20-1	TRBD2	CSATSPGTSFPIYNEQFF	TGCAGTGCTACGAGTCCCGGGACTAGTTTCCCCATTTACAATGAGCAGTTCTTC
few	TRBJ2-1	TRBV28	TRBD1	CASRTDRSYNEQFF	TGTGCCAGCAGAACGGACAGGAGCTACAATGAGCAGTTCTTC
.	TRBJ2-4	TRBV5-1	TRBD2	CASSLEDNGLAAIAKNIQYF	TGCGCCAGCAGCTTGGAGGACAACGGACTAGCGGCCATAGCCAAAAACATTCAGTACTTC
.	TRBJ2-2	TRBV5-1	.	CASSLSPASTGELFF	TGCGCCAGCAGCTTGTCTCCCGCGAGCACCGGGGAGCTGTTTTTT
.	TRBJ2-6	TRBV7-9	.	CASSLDPGDPGANVLTF	TGTGCCAGCAGCTTAGATCCAGGGGATCCTGGGGCCAACGTCCTGACTTTC
few	TRBJ2-1	TRBV29-1	TRBD1	CSVEWGQGANEQFF	TGCAGCGTTGAATGGGGACAGGGGGCGAATGAGCAGTTCTTC
many	TRBJ2-5	TRBV24-1	TRBD2	CATSALGLAEETQYF	TGTGCCACCAGTGCTCTGGGACTAGCGGAAGAGACCCAGTACTTC
many	TRBJ2-7	TRBV29-1	.	CSVEVAGGMFSYEQYF	TGCAGCGTTGAAGTAGCAGGGGGGATGTTTTCCTACGAGCAGTACTTC
.	TRBJ2-1	TRBV6-1	.	CASSVGVGDNEQFF	TGTGCCAGCAGTGTCGGGGTCGGGGACAATGAGCAGTTCTTC
.	TRBJ2-3	TRBV28	TRBD2	CAIRRSSGKLTDTQYF	TGTGCCATACGGAGGAGTAGCGGGAAACTCACAGATACGCAGTATTTT
few	TRBJ2-3	TRBV20-1	TRBD1	CSASFPDRDPDTQYF	TGCAGTGCTAGTTTCCCGGACAGGGACCCAGATACGCAGTATTTT
few	TRBJ2-1	TRBV5-1	.	CASSAGTASYNEQFF	TGCGCCAGCAGCGCCGGGACTGCTTCCTACAATGAGCAGTTCTTC
few	TRBJ2-6	TRBV11-2	.	CASSLDLGANVLTF	TGTGCCAGCAGCTTAGATCTTGGGGCCAACGTCCTGACTTTC
.	TRBJ2-1	TRBV12-3/TRBV12-4	TRBD2	CASSRGLAGVRVYNEQFF	TGTGCCAGCAGTCGAGGACTAGCGGGAGTACGAGTGTACAATGAGCAGTTCTTC
.	TRBJ1-5	TRBV18	.	CASSPSGSGEQPQHF	TGTGCCAGCTCCCCAAGTGGCTCCGGGGAACAGCCCCAGCATTTT
few	TRBJ1-4	TRBV18	TRBD1	CASSTRSPGQNEKLFF	TGTGCCAGCTCAACCAGGTCGCCGGGACAGAATGAAAAACTGTTTTTT
.	TRBJ2-3	TRBV25-1	TRBD2	CASSGGLAGMSTDTQYF	TGTGCCAGCAGTGGCGGACTAGCGGGAATGAGCACAGATACGCAGTATTTT
few	TRBJ1-5	TRBV2	.	CASSAWGRNQPQHF	TGTGCCAGCAGTGCCTGGGGTCGCAATCAGCCCCAGCATTTT
many	TRBJ1-4	TRBV6-5	.	CASSSRLLTNEKLFF	TGTGCCAGCAGTTCCCGGTTGCTGACTAATGAAAAACTGTTTTTT
.	TRBJ2-1	TRBV7-7	TRBD2	CASSPPGLAGPNEQFF	TGTGCCAGCAGCCCTCCGGGACTAGCGGGACCCAATGAGCAGTTCTTC
few	TRBJ2-3	TRBV18	.	CASSPPRASYTDTQYF	TGTGCCAGCTCACCACCCCGGGCCTCGTACACAGATACGCAGTATTTT
.	TRBJ2-6	TRBV24-1	.	CAISPCCGANVLTF	TGTGCCATTTCCCCGTGTTGCGGGGCCAACGTCCTGACTTTC
.	TRBJ2-2	TRBV11-2	TRBD2	CASSPVGTSGTNTGELFF	TGTGCCAGCAGCCCGGTGGGGACTAGCGGAACGAACACCGGGGAGCTGTTTTTT
many	TRBJ1-4	TRBV28	.	CASSFLTATNEKLFF	TGTGCCAGCAGTTTCCTCACAGCAACTAATGAAAAACTGTTTTTT
few	TRBJ2-1	TRBV12-3/TRBV12-4	TRBD2	CASRSGSGYNEQFF	TGTGCCAGCAGGAGCGGGAGCGGCTACAATGAGCAGTTCTTC